This T cell receptor beta chain was captured by sequencing in a study of T cell responses to AZD1222 COVID-19 vaccine. Study results and caveats: Donors were largely white British and mainly female; clonal diversity was possibly underestimated. Unmutated variant regions are reportedly the target of nearly half of TCRs that are spike-specific. Compared with day 0, the breadth and depth of the Spike-specific TCR repertoire rose significantly after two doses of AZD1222.

This CDR3 is built from 15 residues. Germline assignment: CDR1 SEHNR and CDR2 FQNEAQ (reference sequence). Between the trimmed V and J ends, which lost 5 bases and 1 base, there was a span of 14 bases. Clones were read by immunoSEQ multiplex PCR, and TCRdb kept only the in-frame ones, dropping some. This sample has 150,000 to 200,000 clones; about 90% occur once, and the top ten carry around 5.2%. On this clone: Its target is unknown.

The clonotype originates from an adult in good health. This chain links TRBV7-9 with TRBJ1-2; D possibly corresponds to TRBD1 (6 bases). Sequencing used peripheral blood, obtained on day 0 of AZD1222 vaccination. This CDR3 reads CASSRTALINYGYTF. The CDR3 nucleotides read TGTGCCAGCAGCCGGACAGCTTTGATTAACTATGGCTACACCTTC.